These 28 T cell receptor beta chains came from one sample sequenced in a study of shared clonotypes between healthy human individuals. Sequenced by immunoSEQ multiplex PCR; TCRdb stores in-frame clones only, minus some. Of millions of clones in the sample, about 92% were seen once. CD45RO negativity and positive selection for CCR7 defined naive CD8 cells, a population that excluded terminally differentiated effector memory CD45RA+ cells. Sequenced: naive CD8+ T cells from PBMCs. The receptors derive from a young man in good health. Some clones in this sample may be carry-over from other donors' samples.

The chain employs TRBV30 and TRBJ2-1, with TRBD1 matching over 11 bases. The CDR3 has 14 residues. Germline assignment: CDR1 GTSNPN and CDR2 SVGIG (reference sequence). V shed 7 bases, J shed 1 base, and the junction held 3 bases outside the gene matches. The CDR3, as DNA: TGTGCCTCAGGACAGGGGGCATCCTACAATGAGCAGTTCTTC. As protein: CASGQGASYNEQFF.

The chain employs TRBV28 and TRBJ2-7; D ambiguous. The CDR3 runs to 13 residues. V lost 1 base to trimming and J lost 4 bases, with 8 bases between them. CDR1 and CDR2 (germline): MDHEN, SYDVKM. CDR3 residues: CASSLLGQYEQYF. CDR3 sequence (DNA): TGTGCCAGCAGTTTATTAGGTCAGTACGAGCAGTACTTC.

The genes are TRBV19 and TRBJ2-1, with TRBD2 matching 10 bases. The V gene's germline CDR1 is LNHDA and CDR2 SQIVND (reference sequence). J was trimmed by 12 bases and V by 5 bases; bases with no gene match: 7. CDR3 size: 13 residues. The CDR3 is CASSALAGGRQFF. DNA for the CDR3: TGTGCCAGTAGTGCGTTAGCGGGAGGTAGGCAGTTCTTC. Full variable domain (missing parts from reference TRBV19 and TRBJ2-1): DGGITQSPKYLFRKEGQNVTLSCEQNLNHDAMYWYRQDPGQGLRLIYYSQIVNDFQKGDIAEGYSVSREKKESFPLTVTSAQKNPTAFYLCASSALAGGRQFFGPGTRLTVL.

V and J are TRBV11-3 and TRBJ2-3, with a weak D call TRBD1 (6 bases). Germline lookup yields CDR1 SGHNT and CDR2 YENEEA. The CDR3 contains 16 residues. Between the trimmed V and J ends, which lost 5 bases and 0 bases, there was a span of 15 bases. Here the CDR3 reads CASSTRQDSSTDTQYF. The CDR3 region has the DNA TGTGCCAGCAGCACCCGACAGGACTCTAGCACAGATACGCAGTATTTT.

This chain connects TRBV19 to TRBJ2-5, with TRBD1 matching over 7 bases. V was pared by 4 bases and J by 5 bases, with 10 bases of the junction left unmatched. The CDR3 consists of 15 residues. Germline-derived CDR1 and CDR2 are LNHDA and SQIVND (reference sequence). CDR3 DNA: TGTGCCAGTAGTACCAGACAGGGATGGGACGAGACCCAGTACTTC. This encodes CASSTRQGWDETQYF.

A remark on this clone: Additional DNA sequences in this sample encode the identical CDR3. This chain joins TRBV19 and TRBJ1-1; D unresolved. This CDR3 has 13 residues. The germline V gene encodes CDR1 LNHDA and CDR2 SQIVND (reference sequence). Trimming took off 3 bases at V and 4 bases at J, with 9 bases between the two ends. The CDR3 loop is CASSMGGLTEAFF. The CDR3 nucleotides read TGTGCCAGTAGTATGGGAGGGCTCACTGAAGCTTTCTTT.

This chain links TRBV9 with TRBJ2-3; 9 bases are shared with TRBD2. The CDR3 runs to 16 residues. J gave up 2 bases and V 1 base, and 5 bases lay outside the gene matches. Per germline, CDR1 SGDLS and CDR2 YYNGEE. The CDR3 region is CASSVLGTSFTDTQYF. The CDR3 DNA is TGTGCCAGCAGCGTACTAGGGACTAGCTTCACAGATACGCAGTATTTT.

V is TRBV9 and J is TRBJ2-7; TRBD2 agrees at 7 bases. Germline V gene sequence: CDR1 SGDLS, CDR2 YYNGEE. This CDR3 spans 16 amino acids. Unmatched junction bases numbered 8, after V lost 0 bases and J lost 2 bases. The DNA for the CDR3 is TGTGCCAGCAGCGTAGGCGCTAGCGGTATTACCTACGAGCAGTACTTC. Its translation is CASSVGASGITYEQYF.

The CDR3 sequence is CASSRGSSGANVLTF. The CDR3 DNA follows: TGTGCCAGCAGCCGGGGAAGCTCTGGGGCCAACGTCCTGACTTTC. The genes are TRBV5-6 and TRBJ2-6; possible D gene TRBD2, 5 bases. The CDR3 length is 15 residues. V lost 4 bases and J lost 0, with 8 bases in between. Germline CDR1 reads SGHDT; CDR2 reads YYEEEE.

V and J are TRBV5-8 and TRBJ1-1; possibly TRBD1 for D (6 bases). The CDR3 sequence is 15 residues long. The germline V gene has CDR1 SGHTS and CDR2 YDEGEE. V was pared by 1 base and J by 2 bases, with 12 bases between. DNA for the CDR3: TGTGCCAGCAGCTTGTTCAGGGGCCCTAACACTGAAGCTTTCTTT. The encoded protein is CASSLFRGPNTEAFF.

This CDR3 reads CASSVGGATRETQYF. The CDR3 coding sequence is TGTGCCAGCAGCGTGGGAGGGGCCACGAGGGAGACCCAGTACTTC. The rearrangement joins TRBV9 to TRBJ2-5; 7 nucleotides align to TRBD2. The CDR3 loop spans 15 amino acids. The trim removed 2 bases at V and 5 bases at J, leaving 9 bases unmatched. Germline CDR1 is SGDLS and CDR2 is YYNGEE.

The chain combines TRBV27 with TRBJ2-7; a possible D gene is TRBD2 (5 bases). Trimming cost V 5 bases and J 3 bases, with 17 bases left between them. The germline CDR1 and CDR2 sequences are MNHEY and SMNVEV (reference sequence). The CDR3 covers 15 residues. The CDR3 is CASSPEGVLFYEQYF. The CDR3 DNA sequence: TGTGCCAGCAGTCCCGAGGGAGTTTTGTTCTACGAGCAGTACTTC.

The chain is built from TRBV9 and TRBJ2-7; 9 bases are shared with TRBD2. Germline V gene data show CDR1 as SGDLS and CDR2 as YYNGEE. V lost 4 bases and J lost 3; bases outside the gene matches: 11. This CDR3 has 16 amino acids. The CDR3 loop is CASSPQQAGGLYEQYF. CDR3 DNA sequence: TGTGCCAGCAGCCCCCAACAAGCGGGAGGTCTCTACGAGCAGTACTTC. The full variable domain, with the rest looked up from reference TRBV9 and TRBJ2-7, is DSGVTQTPKHLITATGQRVTLRCSPRSGDLSVYWYQQSLDQGLQFLIQYYNGEERAKGNILERFSAQQFPDLHSELNLSSLELGDSALYFCASSPQQAGGLYEQYFGPGTRLTVT.

The chain recombines TRBV28 with TRBJ1-5; 9 nucleotides align to TRBD1. There are 15 residues in the CDR3. J was trimmed by 4 bases and V by 6 bases; bases with no gene match: 7. CDR1 and CDR2 (germline): MDHEN, SYDVKM. The CDR3 DNA sequence: TGTGCCAGCAGGACATATGGGACAGGGAATCAGCCCCAGCATTTT. Residues: CASRTYGTGNQPQHF.

The genes are TRBV4-2 and TRBJ2-5, with a weak D call TRBD2 (5 bases). The CDR3 length is 16 residues. Per germline, CDR1 LGHNA and CDR2 YNFKEQ. Between the trimmed V and J ends, which lost 4 bases and 7 bases, there was a span of 22 bases. CDR3 in DNA: TGTGCCAGCAGCCCAAGACTACTAGGTTCCGAGGGGACCCAGTACTTC. It translates to CASSPRLLGSEGTQYF.

The chain couples TRBV9 to TRBJ2-3, with a tentative D call TRBD2 (6 bases). The CDR3 has 14 amino acids. Looked up from germline, CDR1 is SGDLS and CDR2 is YYNGEE. The V end was cut by 9 bases, the J end by 0 bases, with 14 bases between. CDR3 nucleotide sequence: TGTGCCACCAACCGGGACTCCAGCACAGATACGCAGTATTTT. Its protein product is CATNRDSSTDTQYF.

The CDR3 spells CASSQETVLAPYNEQFF. The CDR3 coding sequence is TGCGCCAGCAGCCAAGAAACTGTATTGGCCCCCTACAATGAGCAGTTCTTC. This rearrangement joins TRBV4-1 to TRBJ2-1; D uncertain. CDR1 is MGHRA and CDR2 is YSYEKL in the germline V gene. The CDR3 covers 17 residues. V lost 0 bases to trimming and J lost 2 bases, with 14 bases between them.

The chain couples TRBV11-2 to TRBJ2-1; D uncertain. V was shortened by 1 base and J by 4 bases, with 23 bases between the two germline ends. The CDR3 consists of 19 residues. CDR1 is SGHAT and CDR2 is FQNNGV in the germline V gene. This CDR3 is CASSLVSVGGAPLYNEQFF. CDR3 coding DNA: TGTGCCAGCAGCTTAGTGAGTGTCGGCGGAGCGCCACTGTACAATGAGCAGTTCTTC.

This clone occurred once. The rearrangement uses TRBV19 and TRBJ2-5; tentatively, D is TRBD1 or TRBD2 (5 bases each). V was pared by 3 bases and J by 0 bases, with 14 bases between. The germline V gene has CDR1 LNHDA and CDR2 SQIVND (reference sequence). The CDR3 spans 16 residues. CDR3 region: CASSIDSGLYQETQYF. CDR3 nucleotides: TGTGCCAGTAGTATCGACAGCGGATTGTACCAAGAGACCCAGTACTTC.

The chain couples TRBV7-2 to TRBJ2-5; D is unresolved. CDR1 is SGHTA and CDR2 is FQGNSA in the germline V gene. The germline V and J ends were trimmed by 0 bases and 5 bases, with 10 bases remaining between them. This CDR3 is 14 amino acids long. The CDR3 here is CASSLAQIPETQYF. As DNA, the CDR3 is TGTGCCAGCAGCTTAGCCCAAATCCCCGAGACCCAGTACTTC.

This clone came up once. The V call is TRBV11-2, the J call TRBJ2-2; D is possibly TRBD1 or TRBD2 (6 bases each). This CDR3 spans 12 amino acids. The germline V and J ends were trimmed by 7 bases and 7 bases, with 10 bases remaining between them. Germline V gene sequence: CDR1 SGHAT, CDR2 FQNNGV. CDR3 residues: CASTRGRGELFF. In DNA, the CDR3 is TGTGCCAGCACCCGGGGGCGCGGGGAGCTGTTTTTT.

Of note for this clone: The same CDR3 is also encoded by other DNA sequences in this sample. The chain recombines TRBV5-1 with TRBJ1-3; D gene unclear. The germline gives CDR1 SGHRS, CDR2 YFSETQ. The length of the CDR3 is 15 residues. Trimming pared 2 bases from V and 0 bases from J, leaving 9 bases between. The CDR3 region is CASSLDSFSGNTIYF. The CDR3 bases are TGCGCCAGCAGCTTAGACTCCTTCTCTGGAAACACCATATATTTT.

The chain carries TRBV7-9 and TRBJ1-6; D unclear. CDR3 length: 14 amino acids. Germline V gene sequence: CDR1 SEHNR, CDR2 FQNEAQ (reference sequence). The V end was cut by 3 bases, the J end by 7 bases, with 10 bases between. The CDR3: CASSFSAVNSPLHF. The CDR3 DNA sequence: TGTGCCAGCAGCTTCAGCGCCGTGAATTCACCCCTCCACTTT. The full variable domain, completed using reference TRBV7-9 and TRBJ1-6, is DTGVSQNPRHKITKRGQNVTFRCDPISEHNRLYWYRQTLGQGPEFLTYFQNEAQLEKSRLLSDRFSAERPKGSFSTLEIQRTEQGDSAMYLCASSFSAVNSPLHFGNGTRLTVT.

V usage is TRBV28 and J usage is TRBJ2-1, with 7 bases matching TRBD2. V lost 5 bases and J lost 3; bases outside the gene matches: 7. The CDR3 runs 15 residues. Germline CDR1 MDHEN, CDR2 SYDVKM. The CDR3 DNA reads TGTGCCAGCAGTGACCCGCGGGAGATCTACAATGAGCAGTTCTTC. It translates to CASSDPREIYNEQFF.

The V call is TRBV7-9, the J call TRBJ1-5; 7 bases align to TRBD1. This CDR3 spans 18 amino acids. V lost 0 bases to trimming and J lost 0 bases; unmatched junction nucleotides: 8. CDR1 is SEHNR and CDR2 is FQNEAQ in the germline V gene (reference sequence). CDR3 DNA: TGTGCCAGCAGCTTAGCGGCGTCAGGACAGGATAGCAATCAGCCCCAGCATTTT. Translation: CASSLAASGQDSNQPQHF.

The chain combines TRBV25-1 with TRBJ1-1; no clear D gene. CDR1 is MGHDK, CDR2 SYGVNS, per germline. CDR3 length: 12 amino acids. V was clipped by 3 bases and J by 4 bases, with 6 bases between them. The CDR3 bases are TGTGCCAGCAGTGATTGGGGCACTGAAGCTTTCTTT. Its protein is CASSDWGTEAFF. Together with reference TRBV25-1 and TRBJ1-1, the CDR3 gives the full variable domain: EADIYQTPRYLVIGTGKKITLECSQTMGHDKMYWYQQDPGMELHLIHYSYGVNSTEKGDLSSESTVSRIRTEHFPLTLESARPSHTSQYLCASSDWGTEAFFGQGTRLTVV.

J is TRBJ1-5 and V is TRBV4-2; no clear D. V shed 0 bases and J shed 5 bases, with 8 bases lying between them. The germline V gene encodes CDR1 LGHNA and CDR2 YNFKEQ. The CDR3 has 14 amino acids. This CDR3 reads CASSQDREDQPQHF. DNA of the CDR3: TGTGCCAGCAGCCAAGATCGTGAAGATCAGCCCCAGCATTTT.

This rearrangement joins TRBV7-9 to TRBJ2-7, with D possibly TRBD1 on 5 matching bases. With 6 bases removed from V and 3 bases from J, the gap between germline ends came to 15 bases. The CDR3 totals 14 residues. CDR1 SEHNR and CDR2 FQNEAQ come from the germline V gene (reference sequence). CDR3 in DNA: TGTGCCAGCAGTTTGGGGCTATCCGTCTACGAGCAGTACTTC. Amino acid sequence: CASSLGLSVYEQYF.